These 26 T cell receptor beta chains were all obtained from the same sample, sequenced in a study of OX40 agonist ivuxolimab in advanced cancers. Method: immunoSEQ multiplex PCR; TCRdb's copy keeps in-frame clones and lacks some. Found here are fewer than 90,000 clones, about nine tenths of them singletons; the top ten hold about 0.75%. This sample comprised CD4+ or CD8+ T cells sorted from blood, obtained in a trial of the OX40 agonist ivuxolimab. The origin of the receptors is an adult with an advanced solid tumor such as melanoma, head and neck, liver or kidney cancer.

The rearrangement links TRBV6-6 to TRBJ2-7, with D unclear. In germline, CDR1 is MNHNY, CDR2 SVGAGI (reference sequence). V lost 7 bases and J lost 3, with 13 bases in between. The CDR3 contains 13 residues. The CDR3 spells CASIGLVGYEQYF. The CDR3 nucleotides are TGTGCCAGCATCGGGCTAGTGGGCTACGAGCAGTACTTC.

The chain recombines TRBV6-1 with TRBJ1-1, with a tentative D call TRBD1 (6 bases). Trimming took 7 bases from V and 3 from J, leaving 15 bases between them. The germline V gene encodes CDR1 MNHNS and CDR2 SASEGT. The CDR3 runs 14 residues. The DNA for the CDR3 is TGTGCCAGCATCCGTGGACAGACGTACACTGAAGCTTTCTTT. Translation: CASIRGQTYTEAFF.

The V gene is TRBV6-6, the J gene TRBJ2-3; TRBD2 might be the D (6 bases). Germline lookup yields CDR1 MNHNY and CDR2 SVGAGI (reference sequence). The CDR3 has 11 residues. V was shortened by 4 bases and J by 9 bases, with 8 bases between the two germline ends. The CDR3 region is CASSWRGTQYF. CDR3 bases: TGTGCCAGCAGTTGGAGGGGAACGCAGTATTTT.

This rearrangement joins TRBV7-2 to TRBJ2-7, with D tentatively TRBD2 (7 bases). Trimming removed 2 bases from V and 1 base from J, with 12 bases in between. The CDR3 is 15 amino acids. The germline CDR1 and CDR2 sequences are SGHTA and FQGNSA. CDR3 DNA sequence: TGTGCCAGCAGCTTATCGGGGGGCTCATCCTACGAGCAGTACTTC. This encodes CASSLSGGSSYEQYF.

This chain uses TRBV5-1 with TRBJ2-7; a possible D gene is TRBD1 (7 bases). Deletions cut 7 bases from V and 5 bases from J, with 13 bases between. Germline assignment: CDR1 SGHRS and CDR2 YFSETQ. The CDR3 covers 12 residues. In nucleotides, the CDR3 is TGCGCCAGCCGGAGGGGGCCCAACGAGCAGTACTTC. Protein: CASRRGPNEQYF.

The chain links TRBV6-9 to TRBJ2-7; TRBD1 or TRBD2 may be the D gene (5 bases each). Looked up from germline, CDR1 is MNHGY and CDR2 is SVAAGI. The CDR3 is 13 residues long. V gave up 6 bases and J gave up 1 base, with 10 bases separating them. This chain's CDR3 is CASSRDLSYEQYF. CDR3 in DNA: TGTGCCAGCAGCCGGGACCTTTCCTACGAGCAGTACTTC.

The rearrangement links TRBV5-4 to TRBJ2-1; no clear D gene. Trimming removed 3 bases at V and 0 bases at J, with 13 bases between. The CDR3 sequence is 16 residues long. Per the germline V gene, CDR1 is SGHNT and CDR2 is YYREEE (reference sequence). The chain's CDR3 is CASSSTVPSSYNEQFF. CDR3 sequence (DNA): TGTGCCAGCAGCTCAACTGTTCCGAGCTCCTACAATGAGCAGTTCTTC.

The chain carries TRBV5-1 and TRBJ2-3; D is undetermined. Per the germline V gene, CDR1 is SGHRS and CDR2 is YFSETQ. The ends were cut back, 4 bases at V and 8 bases at J, with 8 bases in the middle. There are 11 residues in the CDR3. CDR3 DNA sequence: TGCGCCAGCAGCGCCCTTGGTACGCAGTATTTT. Translation gives CASSALGTQYF.

The chain combines TRBV7-9 with TRBJ2-2; 10 bases map to TRBD1. The J segment lost 6 bases and the V segment lost 5 bases, leaving 6 bases of the junction unmatched. This CDR3 comprises 15 residues. Germline-derived CDR1 and CDR2 are SEHNR and FQNEAQ (reference sequence). CDR3 sequence: CASSQGQGESGELFF. The CDR3 DNA follows: TGTGCCAGCAGCCAAGGACAGGGGGAATCCGGGGAGCTGTTTTTT.

The chain recombines TRBV6-5 with TRBJ2-7; D tentatively reads TRBD1 or TRBD2 (5 bases each). The germline V gene encodes CDR1 MNHEY and CDR2 SVGAGI. The CDR3 is 14 amino acids. V was trimmed by 7 bases and J by 5 bases, leaving 18 bases between them. The CDR3 nucleotides read TGTGCCAGCACCCACTCGAGCAGGGACCACGAGCAGTACTTC. As protein: CASTHSSRDHEQYF.

This chain joins TRBV7-3 and TRBJ2-1; TRBD1 or TRBD2 may be the D gene (5 bases each). The CDR3 is 15 residues long. Germline V gene data show CDR1 as SGHTA and CDR2 as FQGTGA. Trimming left V 5 bases short and J 5 bases short, with 16 bases between. CDR3 in DNA: TGTGCCAGCAGCGTCGGGACCGCGAGGAACAATGAGCAGTTCTTC. It codes for CASSVGTARNNEQFF.

This clone was detected only a few times. J is TRBJ2-7 and V is TRBV29-1, with D perhaps matching TRBD1 or TRBD2 (5 bases each). Germline CDR1 and CDR2: SQVTM and ANQGSEA. Between the trimmed V and J ends, which lost 6 bases and 2 bases, there was a span of 17 bases. The CDR3 sequence is 14 residues long. In nucleotides, the CDR3 is TGCAGCGTCCCAGCGCCGGGACGGACCTACGAGCAGTACTTC. Its translation: CSVPAPGRTYEQYF.

The CDR3 nucleotides are TGTGCCAGCAGTGGACTAGAGACCCAGTACTTC. It is translated as CASSGLETQYF. The rearrangement links TRBV6-5 to TRBJ2-5, with D perhaps matching TRBD2 (5 bases). Deletions cut 5 bases from V and 4 bases from J, with 5 bases between. Germline V gives CDR1 MNHEY, CDR2 SVGAGI. This CDR3 is built from 11 residues.

The chain links TRBV7-8 to TRBJ1-1; tentative D call: TRBD1 (5 bases). V lost 5 bases to trimming and J lost 6 bases, with 13 bases between them. The CDR3 totals 13 residues. CDR1 is SGHVS, CDR2 FQNEAQ, per germline. CDR3 DNA: TGTGCCAGCAGCCCTACCTGGGGCTCTGAAGCTTTCTTT. Its translation is CASSPTWGSEAFF.

The V call is TRBV7-9, the J call TRBJ1-3, with D unclear. Between the trimmed V and J ends, which lost 5 bases and 2 bases, there was a span of 10 bases. CDR3 length equals 14 residues. Germline V gene data show CDR1 as SEHNR and CDR2 as FQNEAQ (reference sequence). The CDR3 spells CASSPGATGNTIYF. CDR3 nucleotides: TGTGCCAGCAGCCCGGGTGCAACTGGAAACACCATATATTTT.

The rearrangement joins TRBV19 to TRBJ2-1; TRBD2 aligns across 8 bases. Germline CDR1 is LNHDA and CDR2 is SQIVND (reference sequence). With V trimmed by 2 bases and J by 15 bases, 6 bases remained unmatched. The CDR3 sequence is 12 residues long. The CDR3 bases are TGTGCCAGTAGTATACTCGGGAGGGCCCTGTTCTTC. This encodes CASSILGRALFF.

The rearrangement links TRBV14 to TRBJ2-1; TRBD2 aligns across 12 bases. Germline V lookup: CDR1 SGHDN, CDR2 FVKESK. The V segment lost 2 bases and the J segment 7 bases; nucleotides outside the gene matches: 3. This CDR3 region has 15 residues. CDR3 coding DNA: TGTGCCAGCAGCCAACTAGCGGGGGGGCGGAATGAGCAGTTCTTC. Translation gives CASSQLAGGRNEQFF.

This clone was counted once. The chain recombines TRBV7-3 with TRBJ1-6; D remains unclear. V lost 1 base to trimming and J lost 3 bases, with 7 bases between them. There are 15 residues in the CDR3. Germline loops: CDR1 SGHTA, CDR2 FQGTGA. CDR3 nucleotide sequence: TGTGCCAGCAGCTTAAGGTCCAGCTATAATTCACCCCTCCACTTT. Protein product: CASSLRSSYNSPLHF.

The chain recombines TRBV5-4 with TRBJ2-2, with 8 bases identical to TRBD2. CDR3 size: 16 residues. V lost 4 bases, J lost 1 base, and 6 bases stayed unmatched. CDR1 and CDR2 (germline): SGHNT, YYREEE (reference sequence). The CDR3 region is CASSPRRGVNTGELFF. CDR3 sequence (DNA): TGTGCCAGCAGCCCACGGCGGGGGGTGAACACCGGGGAGCTGTTTTTT.

The chain links TRBV28 to TRBJ1-2, with 7 bases identical to TRBD1. The CDR3 has 14 amino acids. Trimming removed 4 bases from V and 5 bases from J; junction bases left unmatched: 7. Germline V gene data show CDR1 as MDHEN and CDR2 as SYDVKM. Here the CDR3 reads CASSSPGQLYGYTF. The DNA for the CDR3 is TGTGCCAGCAGTTCCCCGGGACAGCTTTATGGCTACACCTTC.

J is TRBJ2-7 and V is TRBV28; D is unresolved. Trimming removed 1 base from V and 0 bases from J, with 25 bases in between. The CDR3 has 20 residues. Germline V CDR1 and CDR2: MDHEN, SYDVKM. The CDR3 nucleotides are TGTGCCAGCAGTTTATATTACGGCGACCCCCGGGCGGAGTACTCCTACGAGCAGTACTTC. It codes for CASSLYYGDPRAEYSYEQYF. Full variable domain (outside the CDR3, taken from reference TRBV28 and TRBJ2-7): DVKVTQSSRYLVKRTGEKVFLECVQDMDHENMFWYRQDPGLGLRLIYFSYDVKMKEKGDIPEGYSVSREKKERFSLILESASTNQTSMYLCASSLYYGDPRAEYSYEQYFGPGTRLTVT.

The rearrangement links TRBV18 to TRBJ2-3; D possibly corresponds to TRBD1 (6 bases). Trimming shortened V by 6 bases and J by 2 bases, and 12 bases separated the two germline ends. The germline V gene encodes CDR1 KGHSH and CDR2 LQKENI. CDR3 length: 14 amino acids. The CDR3 coding sequence is TGTGCCAGCTCCCGGGACACCGACACAGATACGCAGTATTTT. It yields the protein CASSRDTDTDTQYF.

The chain links TRBV7-8 to TRBJ2-7, with 7 positions matching TRBD1. The CDR3 contains 14 residues. J gave up 0 bases and V 3 bases, and 2 bases lay outside the gene matches. The V gene's germline CDR1 is SGHVS and CDR2 FQNEAQ. Here the CDR3 DNA reads TGTGCCAGCAGCTTGGACAGGAACTCCTACGAGCAGTACTTC. Translated, it gives CASSLDRNSYEQYF.

The V gene is TRBV30, the J gene TRBJ1-6; weak D call: TRBD1 (5 bases). This CDR3 contains 18 residues. Trimming removed 0 bases from V and 0 bases from J, with 15 bases in between. Germline V lookup: CDR1 GTSNPN, CDR2 SVGIG (reference sequence). CDR3 region: CAWSVAVWGVSYNSPLHF. The CDR3, as DNA: TGTGCCTGGAGTGTGGCCGTATGGGGGGTCTCCTATAATTCACCCCTCCACTTT.

This clone was found once. The chain links TRBV5-1 to TRBJ2-2; 8 bases agree with TRBD2. Germline V gene sequence: CDR1 SGHRS, CDR2 YFSETQ. This CDR3 has 15 amino acids. Trimming cost V 4 bases and J 1 base; bases outside gene matches: 3. The CDR3 sequence: CASSPSGRNTGELFF. Written as DNA, the CDR3 is TGCGCCAGCAGCCCTAGCGGGCGGAACACCGGGGAGCTGTTTTTT.

The rearrangement joins TRBV10-2 to TRBJ1-2; D is uncertain. V was clipped by 4 bases and J by 4 bases, with 4 bases between them. The CDR3 covers 11 residues. Germline V lookup: CDR1 WSHSY, CDR2 SAAADI. The CDR3 reads CASSGVYGYTF. The DNA for the CDR3 is TGCGCCAGCAGTGGTGTCTATGGCTACACCTTC.